This TCR beta chain was recovered during a study of Tregs in tolerant kidney transplant recipients. Findings and caveats of the study: Changing PCR primers prevented nucleotide comparison between some patients' samples.

Clones were read by immunoSEQ multiplex PCR, and TCRdb kept only the in-frame ones, dropping some. The sample has 98,000 or so clones; 90% are singletons. CDR1 is SQVTM and CDR2 is ANQGSEA in the germline V gene. The CDR3 loop spans 14 amino acids. With 4 bases clipped from V and 5 bases from J, the junction kept 11 bases outside the gene matches. This clone appeared a few times. What it binds is unknown. Source: CD4+ T cells from blood, taken before the transplant. The chain has TRBV29-1 and TRBJ2-7; 7 positions match TRBD1. The TCR sequence derives from a human donor who received a combined kidney and bone marrow transplant. The CDR3 reads CSVAPPGGPHEQYF. CDR3 DNA: TGCAGCGTTGCCCCCCCAGGGGGACCCCACGAGCAGTACTTC.